In its sample, the clone carrying this T cell receptor (beta chain) was seen many times. Authors of the study amplified TCR beta CDR3 regions from RNA transcripts. First-round RT-PCR targeting the TCR CDR3 was performed with the HTBI primer set. TCRdb reprocessed the multiplex PCR reads via MiXCR and lists one record per CDR3 protein. The sample yields 350,000 to 400,000 distinct CDR3 sequences, 19% seen once. The CDR3 has 15 residues. V lost 3 bases, J lost 2 bases, and 6 bases stayed unmatched. The germline gives CDR1 SQVTM, CDR2 ANQGSEA. This specimen belongs to a study of T cells in Graves' hyperthyroidism and ophthalmopathy. Across 18 months, stable Graves' hyperthyroidism was marked by no progression to ophthalmopathy.

Sequences were obtained from blood. This TCR was sampled from a woman aged 18-30 years with Graves' hyperthyroidism. The gene calls are TRBV29-1 and TRBJ2-7, with 11 bases that match TRBD2. The CDR3, as DNA: TGCAGCGTTGAGGCGCTAGCGGGGGGCCCCTACGAGCAGTACTTC. Amino acid sequence: CSVEALAGGPYEQYF.